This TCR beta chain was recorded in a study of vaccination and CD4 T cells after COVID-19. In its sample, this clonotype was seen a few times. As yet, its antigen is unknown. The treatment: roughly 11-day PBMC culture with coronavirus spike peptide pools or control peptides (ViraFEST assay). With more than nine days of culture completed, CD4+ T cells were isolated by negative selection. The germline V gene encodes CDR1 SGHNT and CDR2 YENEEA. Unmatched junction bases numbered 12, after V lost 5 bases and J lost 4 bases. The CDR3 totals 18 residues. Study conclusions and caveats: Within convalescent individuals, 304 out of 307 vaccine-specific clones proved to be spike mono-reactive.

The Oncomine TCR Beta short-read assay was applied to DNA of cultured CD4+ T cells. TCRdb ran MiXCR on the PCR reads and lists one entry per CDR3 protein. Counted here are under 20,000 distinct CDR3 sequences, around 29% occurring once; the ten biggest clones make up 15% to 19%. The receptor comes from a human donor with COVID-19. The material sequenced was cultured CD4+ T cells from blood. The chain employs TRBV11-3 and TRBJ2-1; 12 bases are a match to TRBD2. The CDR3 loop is CASSPKTSGGYRYNEQFF. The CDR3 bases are TGTGCCAGCAGCCCTAAGACTAGCGGGGGTTATAGGTACAATGAGCAGTTCTTC.